This TCR beta chain was sequenced in a study of T cell clones after liver transplantation. Study at large: Until 12-24 months post-transplant, subjects got standard immunosuppression and no induction.

Findings of the study overall: Low donor cell numbers restricted donor-reactive repertoire measurement in a couple of subjects.

The method was immunoSEQ multiplex PCR; TCRdb's version includes in-frame clones alone and lacks a portion of them. The sample lists about 100,000 clones, 82% occurring once. In the case of this clone: Antigen: not known.

V was cut by 0 bases and J by 4 bases, with 10 bases left in between. CDR1 and CDR2 from the germline V gene are MNHEY and SVGAGI. The CDR3 extends over 14 amino acids. The sequence was obtained from a human donor who received a liver transplant. The chain is built from TRBV6-5 and TRBJ2-7, with D unclear. The source was CD4+ T cells from blood, collected before liver transplant. CDR3 amino acids: CASSYSKIRYEQYF. The CDR3 nucleotides are TGTGCCAGCAGTTACTCGAAAATTCGATACGAGCAGTACTTC.